A single T cell receptor (beta chain) is shown here with its context. The antigen is not known. The data belong to a study of beta chain features in type 1 diabetes. Study-wide findings and caveats: Moderately but significantly shorter TCRB CDR3s were found in Type 1 diabetes patients in all four CD4+ subsets. Compared to healthy donors, patients appeared to have naive, central memory and Treg TCRB repertoires that were more alike. Fewer junction insertions and more nucleotide deletions appeared in type 1 diabetes patients.

V was trimmed by 0 bases and J by 2 bases, leaving 6 bases between them. This CDR3 is built from 14 residues. Germline-derived CDR1 and CDR2 are SGDLS and YYNGEE. A single heparinised draw of around 110 mL on average was taken per donor. Expressed TCRB transcripts were sequenced after all isolated RNA was converted to cDNA. Clones were read by immunoSEQ multiplex PCR, and TCRdb kept only the in-frame ones, dropping some. The sample has around 340,000 clones; about a tenth are singletons. This sequence joins TRBV9 and TRBJ1-5; D uncertain. Sample: central memory CD4+ T cells from blood. The source is a man aged 25-45 years with type 1 diabetes. CDR3 residues: CASSVDSGNQPQHF. In nucleotides, the CDR3 is TGTGCCAGCAGCGTAGATTCAGGCAATCAGCCCCAGCATTTT.